Sequencing of this T cell receptor beta chain was carried out in a study of T cell responses to AZD1222 COVID-19 vaccine listed by TCRdb under 2021. Background on the whole study: AZD1222 recipients with second doses at about 4 weeks or about 12 weeks were pooled, because spike-specific TCR depth and breadth did not differ between schedules. A total of 230 or so trial participants underwent TCR sequencing, of whom about 200 received two doses of AZD1222 and around 25 received two doses of the MenACWY control vaccine. Enrollment into the trials was organized by age into subgroups of 18-55, 56-69 and 70-plus years, and those subgroups contained roughly 150, 30 and 60 TCR-sequenced participants, respectively.

Results and caveats for the whole study, not just this receptor: Participants were mostly white British, with more females than males. The authors suggested clonal diversity may have been underestimated. Reportedly, close to half of the unique spike-specific TCRs recognized epitopes lying outside the regions that are mutated in the B.1.351 and B.1.1.7 variants. Because no day 14 peak-response samples were available, the repertoires could be characterized only after the peak T cell response. The whole spike protein was spanned by vaccine-associated CD4 TCRs, and dominant responses were seen in regions 160-218 and 743-854. Only a handful of AZD1222 recipients were SARS-CoV-2 seropositive at baseline, limiting conclusions about previously exposed vaccinees. In the small 56-69-year group, the increase in depth fell short of significance, most likely because of low power. After two AZD1222 doses, both the breadth and the depth of spike-specific TCRs were significantly higher than at day 0 and than in MenACWY recipients.

The CDR3 regions of human TCRbeta chains were analyzed by immunosequencing. The published analysis was carried out like this. Repertoire TCRs were checked for matches against a reference library of SARS-CoV-2-specific TCRs that had been generated using the MIRA antigen-specificity platform. Breadth was defined as the fraction of unique TCRs that were SARS-CoV-2-associated, and depth was defined as the fraction of total T cells that were SARS-CoV-2-associated. Using the MIRA data, every spike-specific TCR was mapped to the spike region that the TCR reacted to and assigned to either a CD4 or a CD8 class. Log10-transformed breadth and depth values were compared by one-way ANOVA with Sidak's multiple comparisons tests. The immuneACCESS repertoire file appears here via TCRdb, limited to in-frame rearrangements. These files lack a portion of the clones; in checked studies, under half of the deficit traces to unresolved V genes, and the cause of the others is not known. V and J calls and clone size are given by that table; D and trimming were obtained from the DNA. This sample gives 160,000 or so clones in total; about nine tenths of them show up just once. The top ten hold over 1.5% of the sample.

The time point tag for this specimen amounts to: baseline before first vaccination. Vaccinee samples were obtained from the UK trials COV001 and COV002, which included a single-blind randomized controlled phase 2/3 trial of AZD1222 (ChAdOx1 nCoV-19) in healthy adults. Trial participant PBMC samples were collected at day 0 and day 28 after the second dose for TCRbeta chain sequencing. A remark on this clone: This receptor's antigen is unknown. Base qualities are not provided; no much larger clone lies one nucleotide away.

The source of this sequence is an adult in good health. This specimen was peripheral blood, taken on day 0 of AZD1222 vaccination.

The sequence in DNA is TGTGCCAGCAGCTTATTCCTCGGGCAGACTTACGAGCAGTACTTC. Its protein product is CASSLFLGQTYEQYF. Rearrangement joined TRBV7-2 to TRBJ2-7, with the D gene too uncertain to name. The CDR3 spans 15 residues, from the cysteine through the phenylalanine. Only the CDR3 DNA stays, 45 bases, in frame from base 1. Trimming takes 2 bases from V and 4 bases from J, and the germline ends sit 15 bases apart. The germline V gene specifies SGHTA as CDR1 and FQGNSA as CDR2.